This T cell receptor (beta chain) is from a study of blood T cell repertoires in COVID-19. Study-level information: Donors in the United States, Italy and Spain gave samples during acute or convalescent COVID-19.

Patients at the Seattle site were enrolled during active infection and followed longitudinally. This clone has just one count. The table came from immunoSEQ multiplex PCR; TCRdb's copy has only in-frame clones and leaves some out. This table holds about 230,000 clones, 65% to 90% found once. V was clipped by 3 bases and J by 2 bases; unmatched bases: 6. Germline V gene data show CDR1 as WNHNN and CDR2 as SYGVQD (reference sequence). This CDR3 comprises 15 residues. The chain links TRBV10-1 to TRBJ2-7, with TRBD1 matching 8 bases. This clonotype was sampled from a man over 45 with COVID-19, enrolled during active disease. Source material: peripheral blood. CDR3 region: CASSDPGQGTYEQYF. Here the CDR3 DNA reads TGCGCCAGCAGTGACCCTGGACAGGGTACCTACGAGCAGTACTTC.